This TCR beta chain was found in a study of blood T cells in healthy people across ages. Healthy Caucasians from Russia aged roughly 6 to 95 served as donors. Per sample, no less than 5 micrograms of total RNA were extracted. Primers used in a second PCR of roughly 7 to 12 cycles were a sample-barcoded 5' primer and a J-beta primer mix. Every molecule of cDNA carried a tag from a template-switch adaptor with 12 random nucleotides. Using its own MiXCR run on the 5' RACE reads, TCRdb lists one record per CDR3 protein. The data show hundreds of thousands of distinct CDR3 sequences, roughly 25% seen once. Germline V lookup: CDR1 MNHNS, CDR2 SASEGT. This CDR3 is 16 amino acids long. These data are also associated with another study on T cells of mothers and their children.

Sequenced input: blood. The V gene is TRBV6-1, the J gene TRBJ2-1, with D maybe TRBD1 (5 bases). The J call may be mistaken, given a closer DNA end match to TRBJ2-5. The clonotype originates from a boy younger than 18 in good health. CDR3 sequence reads: CASSPFPRRQQETQYF. The CDR3 region has the DNA TGTGCCAGCAGCCCCTTCCCTCGCCGACAGCAAGAGACCCAGTACTTC.